The rows below give T cell receptor beta chains drawn from one sample of a study of CD8 T cells in ankylosing spondylitis. TCRdb fed the 5' RACE reads into MiXCR, producing one record per CDR3 protein. Among more than 200,000 distinct CDR3 sequences listed, approximately 24% were seen once. The sequenced sample consisted of blood, either unsorted or a sorted T cell fraction (not recorded which). All receptors derive from a male donor with ankylosing spondylitis or in good health (not recorded which). Both conserved end residues are part of each CDR3. The D gene is left open where the match is weak. Rows may omit the clone size; those that give it use once, few, many or a size class.

D	size	V	J	CDR3	DNA
NA	few	TRBV5-1	TRBJ2-1	CASSLPSNEQFF	TGCGCCAGCAGCCTCCCAAGTAATGAGCAGTTCTTC
TRBD1	few	TRBV29-1	TRBJ2-3	CSVSRGQVKNTQYF	TGCAGCGTCAGTAGGGGACAGGTGAAGAATACGCAGTATTTT
NA	many	TRBV20-1	TRBJ2-5	CSASGQGRGVGETQYF	TGCAGTGCTAGTGGGCAAGGGCGAGGAGTGGGGGAGACCCAGTACTTC
NA	many	TRBV12-3/TRBV12-4	TRBJ1-4	CASSPRGWGEKLFF	TGTGCCAGCAGCCCCAGAGGGTGGGGTGAAAAACTGTTTTTT
NA	few	TRBV20-1	TRBJ2-7	CSARVFGGSSYEQYF	TGCAGTGCTAGAGTCTTCGGCGGAAGCTCCTACGAGCAGTACTTC
NA	NA	TRBV12-3/TRBV12-4	TRBJ1-1	CASSVRTNTEAFF	TGTGCCAGCTCAGTCCGGACGAACACTGAAGCTTTCTTT
TRBD2	many	TRBV20-1	TRBJ2-7	CSARDGSGGRRQQYF	TGCAGTGCTAGAGATGGTAGCGGGGGAAGACGGCAGCAGTACTTC
TRBD2	many	TRBV29-1	TRBJ2-3	CSVSTIAGTDTQYF	TGCAGCGTGTCGACAATAGCGGGGACAGATACGCAGTATTTT
TRBD1	NA	TRBV20-1	TRBJ1-5	CSARETTGVGQPQHF	TGCAGTGCTAGAGAAACCACAGGGGTTGGGCAGCCCCAGCATTTT
NA	many	TRBV6-1	TRBJ2-3	CASSRRQSTDTQYF	TGTGCCAGCAGTCGACGACAGTCCACAGATACGCAGTATTTT
TRBD1	few	TRBV11-2	TRBJ2-7	CASSSDRLSSYEQYF	TGTGCCAGCAGCTCGGACAGGCTTAGCTCCTACGAGCAGTACTTC
NA	few	TRBV29-1	TRBJ1-2	CSVEAPTREGYTF	TGCAGCGTTGAAGCCCCCACCCGTGAGGGCTACACCTTC
TRBD2	NA	TRBV20-1	TRBJ2-5	CSARLGLAGHQETQYF	TGCAGTGCTAGATTAGGGCTAGCGGGCCACCAAGAGACCCAGTACTTC
TRBD1	few	TRBV20-1	TRBJ1-6	CSARAPSGQSNSPLHF	TGCAGTGCTAGAGCCCCTTCGGGACAGTCTAATTCACCCCTCCACTTT
NA	NA	TRBV5-5	TRBJ2-7	CASSLGAVSYEQYF	TGTGCCAGCAGCTTGGGGGCAGTCTCCTACGAGCAGTACTTC
NA	many	TRBV11-2	TRBJ2-6	CASRRLAGANVLTF	TGTGCCAGCAGACGCCTGGCTGGGGCCAACGTCCTGACTTTC
TRBD1	many	TRBV20-1	TRBJ1-6	CSARDWDSDNSPLHF	TGCAGTGCTAGAGATTGGGACAGCGATAATTCACCCCTCCACTTT
NA	many	TRBV5-5	TRBJ2-1	CASSLATTYNEQFF	TGTGCCAGCAGCCTAGCCACTACCTACAATGAGCAGTTCTTC
TRBD2	NA	TRBV4-1	TRBJ2-1	CASSQELAGYNEQFF	TGCGCCAGCAGCCAAGAACTAGCGGGTTACAATGAGCAGTTCTTC
NA	NA	TRBV18	TRBJ1-1	CASSLTPGPRDTEAFF	TGTGCCAGCTCACTCACCCCGGGGCCCAGGGATACTGAAGCTTTCTTT
TRBD2	NA	TRBV7-3	TRBJ2-2	CASSFNSGGYTGELFF	TGTGCCAGCAGCTTTAACAGCGGGGGGTACACCGGGGAGCTGTTTTTT
NA	few	TRBV6-5	TRBJ1-2	CASSYSGGWTGGYTF	TGTGCCAGCAGTTACTCGGGGGGATGGACCGGAGGCTACACCTTC
NA	few	TRBV29-1	TRBJ2-2	CSVERHENTGELFF	TGCAGCGTTGAACGACACGAAAACACCGGGGAGCTGTTTTTT
TRBD1	NA	TRBV20-1	TRBJ2-7	CSATQGQGEQYF	TGCAGTGCTACCCAAGGACAGGGAGAGCAGTACTTC
NA	NA	TRBV20-1	TRBJ2-7	CSAWAFSYEQYF	TGCAGTGCCTGGGCCTTCTCCTACGAGCAGTACTTC
NA	NA	TRBV5-1	TRBJ2-5	CASSHKKETQYF	TGCGCCAGCAGCCACAAAAAAGAGACCCAGTACTTC
NA	many	TRBV2	TRBJ1-5	CATTRTENQPQHF	TGTGCCACCACTAGGACAGAAAATCAGCCCCAGCATTTT
TRBD2	NA	TRBV10-3	TRBJ2-5	CAISGHPRSGNQETQYF	TGTGCCATCAGTGGGCACCCACGCAGCGGGAACCAAGAGACCCAGTACTTC
NA	many	TRBV20-1	TRBJ1-1	CSAIDRLEAFF	TGCAGTGCTATTGACAGGCTTGAAGCTTTCTTT
TRBD2	once	TRBV3-1	TRBJ2-5	CASSQGSLAGGLWNQETQYF	TGTGCCAGCAGCCAAGGGTCACTAGCGGGGGGACTCTGGAACCAAGAGACCCAGTACTTC
TRBD1	many	TRBV15	TRBJ2-2	CATSPWQGAAGELFF	TGTGCCACCAGCCCCTGGCAGGGGGCAGCCGGGGAGCTGTTTTTT
NA	few	TRBV7-7	TRBJ2-5	CASSLIAGKETQYF	TGTGCCAGCAGCTTAATTGCGGGGAAGGAGACCCAGTACTTC
TRBD1	many	TRBV20-1	TRBJ2-3	CSASRQGTDTQYF	TGCAGTGCTTCCAGACAGGGGACAGATACGCAGTATTTT
NA	many	TRBV20-1	TRBJ1-1	CSATRLNRTGNTEAFF	TGCAGTGCTACACGCCTGAACAGGACGGGGAACACTGAAGCTTTCTTT
NA	NA	TRBV5-1	TRBJ1-1	CASSRAGMNTEAFF	TGCGCCAGCAGCCGGGCGGGGATGAACACTGAAGCTTTCTTT
NA	NA	TRBV12-3/TRBV12-4	TRBJ1-3	CASKRGSGNTIYF	TGTGCCAGCAAGCGCGGCTCTGGAAACACCATATATTTT
NA	NA	TRBV27	TRBJ2-2	CASSLFPRSGELFF	TGTGCCAGCAGTTTATTCCCACGTAGCGGGGAGCTGTTTTTT
NA	many	TRBV4-2	TRBJ1-2	CASSKDGGGGLGYTF	TGTGCCAGCAGCAAAGACGGGGGAGGGGGGCTTGGCTACACCTTC
NA	NA	TRBV9	TRBJ2-5	CASSTSPYQETQYF	TGTGCCAGCAGCACCAGCCCGTACCAAGAGACCCAGTACTTC
NA	NA	TRBV20-1	TRBJ2-3	CSAQGVGTSTDTQYF	TGCAGTGCTCAGGGGGTGGGGACTAGCACAGATACGCAGTATTTT
NA	NA	TRBV20-1	TRBJ2-2	CSARLVNTGELFF	TGCAGTGCCAGACTAGTCAACACCGGGGAGCTGTTTTTT
NA	many	TRBV29-1	TRBJ1-1	CSVEVGFF	TGCAGCGTTGAGGTCGGTTTCTTT
NA	NA	TRBV7-8	TRBJ2-3	CASRPRGHDTDTQYF	TGTGCCAGCAGGCCACGGGGACACGACACAGATACGCAGTATTTT
TRBD2	NA	TRBV20-1	TRBJ2-2	CSAKRGPKNTGELFF	TGCAGTGCTAAGCGGGGACCAAAGAACACCGGGGAGCTGTTTTTT
NA	few	TRBV29-1	TRBJ1-5	CSVGEGFRGPQHF	TGCAGCGTCGGGGAGGGGTTCAGAGGGCCCCAGCATTTT
NA	many	TRBV5-1	TRBJ2-1	CASSLDSPGYNEQFF	TGCGCCAGCAGCTTGGATTCCCCGGGGTACAATGAGCAGTTCTTC
TRBD2	NA	TRBV7-9	TRBJ2-3	CASSFGTSGPTDTQYF	TGTGCCAGCAGCTTTGGGACTAGCGGACCCACAGATACGCAGTATTTT
NA	few	TRBV15	TRBJ2-1	CAPRANEQFF	TGTGCCCCGCGGGCAAATGAGCAGTTCTTC
NA	NA	TRBV28	TRBJ1-3	CARPKRGGISGNTIYF	TGTGCCAGGCCGAAAAGGGGGGGCATCTCTGGAAACACCATATATTTT
NA	many	TRBV28	TRBJ1-2	CASSPKYGYTF	TGTGCCAGCAGCCCCAAATACGGCTACACCTTC
NA	NA	TRBV19	TRBJ2-7	CASSKQGMSTFYEQYF	TGTGCCAGTAGCAAACAGGGTATGTCAACCTTCTACGAGCAGTACTTC
NA	NA	TRBV9	TRBJ1-1	CASSVDMNTEAFF	TGTGCCAGCAGCGTAGATATGAACACTGAAGCTTTCTTT
NA	many	TRBV5-1	TRBJ2-1	CASSFRDEQFF	TGCGCCAGCAGCTTTCGGGATGAGCAGTTCTTC
NA	NA	TRBV28	TRBJ2-5	CASQTLQETQYF	TGTGCCAGCCAGACCCTTCAAGAGACCCAGTACTTC
NA	few	TRBV20-1	TRBJ2-5	CSAPLGGKETQYF	TGCAGTGCCCCCCTGGGCGGAAAAGAGACCCAGTACTTC
NA	many	TRBV7-3	TRBJ2-5	CASSSGVAETQYF	TGTGCCAGCAGCTCAGGGGTCGCAGAGACCCAGTACTTC
TRBD1	NA	TRBV7-3	TRBJ2-1	CASSPRGDRYNEQFF	TGTGCCAGCAGCCCAAGGGGGGACAGGTACAATGAGCAGTTCTTC
NA	NA	TRBV12-3/TRBV12-4	TRBJ2-1	CASSPDRRDEQFF	TGTGCCAGCAGTCCTGACCGGAGGGATGAGCAGTTCTTC
NA	NA	TRBV20-1	TRBJ2-1	CSATSGASNYNEQFF	TGCAGTGCAACTTCAGGGGCTAGCAATTACAATGAGCAGTTCTTC
NA	NA	TRBV3-1	TRBJ2-7	CASSQDLDRHYEQYF	TGTGCCAGCAGCCAAGATCTGGACAGACACTACGAGCAGTACTTC